The source of this TCR beta chain is a study of shared clonotypes between healthy human individuals. General study points: Against clonotypes common to all four donors, non-shared ones had lower generation probabilities. Four donors shared about 5% of their naive CD4 clonotypes.

To note about this clone: Its specificity is not known.

The protocol was immunoSEQ multiplex PCR, while the TCRdb copy is restricted to in-frame clones and leaves out a portion. The sample has 2 million to 2.5 million clones; over 85% are singletons. Germline V CDR1 and CDR2: SEHNR, FQNEAQ (reference sequence). V lost 3 bases to trimming and J lost 8 bases, with 13 bases between them. The length of the CDR3 is 13 residues. This clonotype originated in a young man in good health. J is TRBJ1-2 and V is TRBV7-9, with unresolved D. The sample consisted of naive CD4+ T cells sorted from blood. As to subset: CD45RA+ positively selected. The chain's CDR3 is CASSFQADRGYTF. The CDR3 DNA sequence: TGTGCCAGCAGCTTCCAGGCGGATCGCGGCTACACCTTC.